These 26 T cell receptor beta chains were sequenced from one sample in a study of T cells in Graves' hyperthyroidism and ophthalmopathy (dated by TCRdb to between 2018 and 2020). Library construction relied on multiplex PCR. TCRdb lists the instrument as Illumina HiSeq 2000. Amplification of TCR beta CDR3 regions was carried out from RNA transcripts. The TCR CDR3 was subjected to a first round of RT-PCR using the HTBI primer set and the Qiagen OneStep RT-PCR kit. TCRdb trimmed the raw reads at Q25, called clones with MiXCR and kept productive beta chains. Each CDR3 protein appears once, grouped with its most common genes and DNA. In this sample the table shows approximately 510,000 distinct CDR3 sequences, over 35% of which occur a single time. The ten largest account for about 43% of the sample. Material: peripheral blood or thyroid tissue (not recorded which). The source is an adult woman with Graves' disease, either hyperthyroidism or ophthalmopathy (not recorded which).

This sequence joins TRBV25-1 and TRBJ1-2, with TRBD1 matching 7 bases. From germline, CDR1 is MGHDK and CDR2 SYGVNS. The CDR3 is 10 amino acids. The CDR3 loop is CASPGGGYTF. The CDR3 coding sequence is TGTGCTAGCCCAGGGGGTGGCTACACCTTC.

The chain joins TRBV11-2 to TRBJ1-6; no clear D gene. Trimming left V 6 bases short and J 0 bases short, with 9 bases between. The CDR3 is made up of 15 amino acids. Germline V gene sequence: CDR1 SGHAT, CDR2 FQNNGV. CDR3 nucleotides: TGTGCCAGCAGTTTATATGTCTCCTATAATTCACCCCTCCACTTT. Its protein is CASSLYVSYNSPLHF.

In the case of this clonotype: The junction departs from germline at one end; a sequencing error may be responsible. The gene calls are TRBV7-9 and TRBJ1-6, with no clear D. CDR1 and CDR2 (germline): SEHNR, FQNEAQ (reference sequence). The CDR3 has 16 amino acids. The CDR3 sequence is CASSQGAASNNSPLHF. The CDR3 nucleotides read TGCGCCAGCAGCCAAGGCGCGGCATCCAATAATTCACCCCTCCACTTT.

The rearrangement links TRBV11-2 to TRBJ2-1; 11 positions match TRBD2. The CDR3 has 16 residues. V trimming: 1 base; J trimming: 8 bases; junction bases outside the gene matches: 7. CDR1 is SGHAT, CDR2 FQNNGV, per germline. CDR3: CASSLGLAGWRDEQFF. In DNA form, the CDR3 reads TGTGCCAGCAGCTTAGGACTAGCGGGATGGCGCGATGAGCAGTTCTTC.

This clonotype came up many times. The chain employs TRBV20-1 and TRBJ1-2; D is perhaps TRBD1 (5 bases). V lost 3 bases and J 4 bases, leaving 12 bases between the germline ends. Germline lookup yields CDR1 DFQATT and CDR2 SNEGSKA (reference sequence). The CDR3 runs to 13 residues. The CDR3 DNA is TGCAGTGCTAGGGCCCGGGACGGCTATGGCTACACCTTC. Translation gives CSARARDGYGYTF.

This sequence joins TRBV6-1 and TRBJ1-1; D is possibly TRBD1 (6 bases). Germline V gene sequence: CDR1 MNHNS, CDR2 SASEGT. Trimming took 7 bases from V and 5 from J, leaving 17 bases between them. The CDR3 length is 14 residues. CDR3: CASKFQGFDTEAFF. The CDR3 region has the DNA TGTGCCAGCAAGTTCCAGGGGTTTGATACTGAAGCTTTCTTT.

This clonotype came up many times. The V and J genes are TRBV5-4 and TRBJ2-7; tentatively, D is TRBD2 (6 bases). V lost 9 bases to trimming and J lost 4 bases, with 20 bases between them. This CDR3 contains 14 residues. Per the germline V gene, CDR1 is SGHNT and CDR2 is YYREEE (reference sequence). Written as DNA, the CDR3 is TGTGCCACCCGTACCGGGACTTCAGGTTACGAGCAGTACTTC. It codes for CATRTGTSGYEQYF.

V is TRBV28 and J is TRBJ1-5; D possibly corresponds to TRBD1 (6 bases). Trimming removed 6 bases from V and 3 bases from J, with 12 bases in between. From germline, CDR1 is MDHEN and CDR2 SYDVKM. The CDR3 length is 14 residues. The CDR3, as DNA: TGTGCCAGCAGCGTGGACAGTAACAATCAGCCCCAGCATTTT. This sequence encodes CASSVDSNNQPQHF.

This chain uses TRBV28 with TRBJ1-1; D is uncertain. This CDR3 contains 15 residues. Germline V gives CDR1 MDHEN, CDR2 SYDVKM. V was cut by 10 bases and J by 1 base, with 19 bases left in between. CDR3 bases: TGTGCCACCGAAACCAGCTGGAACCAGAACACTGAAGCTTTCTTT. Translation: CATETSWNQNTEAFF.

This chain joins TRBV5-1 and TRBJ2-2; D assignment may be TRBD1 or TRBD2 (5 bases each). CDR3 size: 15 residues. Per the germline V gene, CDR1 is SGHRS and CDR2 is YFSETQ. The V end was cut by 4 bases, the J end by 1 base, with 11 bases between. The CDR3 nucleotides are TGCGCCAGCAGCCTCCAGAGGGGGAACACCGGGGAGCTGTTTTTT. It is translated as CASSLQRGNTGELFF.

This clonotype was recorded many times. This chain uses TRBV5-1 with TRBJ2-2; 9 nucleotides match TRBD2. Germline lookup yields CDR1 SGHRS and CDR2 YFSETQ. There are 16 residues in the CDR3. V lost 4 bases to trimming and J lost 4 bases; unmatched junction nucleotides: 8. This CDR3 reads CASSKTSGGGTGELFF. The CDR3 DNA reads TGCGCCAGCAGCAAGACTAGCGGAGGCGGCACCGGGGAGCTGTTTTTT.

J is TRBJ1-3 and V is TRBV19; D remains unclear. Deletions cut 5 bases from V and 4 bases from J, with 12 bases between. The germline CDR1 and CDR2 sequences are LNHDA and SQIVND (reference sequence). This CDR3 is built from 14 residues. CDR3 bases: TGTGCCAGTAGTGCGGCAGCCGCAGGAAACACCATATATTTT. This gives the protein CASSAAAAGNTIYF. Combining the CDR3 with reference TRBV19 and TRBJ1-3 gives the whole variable domain DGGITQSPKYLFRKEGQNVTLSCEQNLNHDAMYWYRQDPGQGLRLIYYSQIVNDFQKGDIAEGYSVSREKKESFPLTVTSAQKNPTAFYLCASSAAAAGNTIYFGEGSWLTVV.

This clonotype showed up many times. The chain has TRBV20-1 and TRBJ1-6, with TRBD1 matching over 11 bases. CDR1 DFQATT and CDR2 SNEGSKA come from the germline V gene (reference sequence). Trimming took 0 bases from V and 11 from J; bases not matched to a gene: 3. This CDR3 spans 14 amino acids. The DNA for the CDR3 is TGCAGTGCTAGAGACGGGACAGGGGGGACACCCCTCCACTTT. It encodes CSARDGTGGTPLHF.

The table lists this clonotype with a few counts. This rearrangement joins TRBV2 to TRBJ2-5, with D perhaps matching TRBD1 or TRBD2 (5 bases each). V gave up 8 bases and J gave up 2 bases, with 24 bases separating them. Germline V lookup: CDR1 SNHLY, CDR2 FYNNEI. The CDR3 is made up of 17 amino acids. The CDR3 here is CASPAIGDGRRQETQYF. CDR3 bases: TGTGCCAGCCCCGCTATTGGGGACGGGCGGCGACAAGAGACCCAGTACTTC.

In the case of this clonotype: Since no conserved phenylalanine or tryptophan closes the CDR3, a read error is the likely cause. The chain couples TRBV15 to TRBJ2-3, with D possibly TRBD2 on 5 matching bases. The CDR3 contains 14 residues. Germline lookup yields CDR1 LNHNV and CDR2 YYDKDF (reference sequence). Between the trimmed V and J ends, which lost 3 bases and 1 base, there was a span of 8 bases. The CDR3 nucleotides are TGTGCCACCAGCAGTGCGGGTCGCACAGATACGCAGTATCTT. As protein: CATSSAGRTDTQYL.

This clonotype was detected many times. This chain links TRBV24-1 with TRBJ1-1; the D gene is possibly TRBD1 (5 bases). Germline loops: CDR1 KGHDR, CDR2 SFDVKD. V lost 9 bases to trimming and J lost 0 bases, with 10 bases between them. The CDR3 consists of 13 residues. DNA for the CDR3: TGTGCCACCCGGGGACGGATGAACACTGAAGCTTTCTTT. Amino acid sequence: CATRGRMNTEAFF.

V and J are TRBV19 and TRBJ1-5; no firm D call. V was clipped by 3 bases and J by 9 bases, with 15 bases between them. The CDR3 covers 14 residues. Looked up from germline, CDR1 is LNHDA and CDR2 is SQIVND (reference sequence). In DNA form, the CDR3 reads TGTGCCAGTAGTATCGGAGCAGGCGGAAGGCCCCAGCATTTT. As protein: CASSIGAGGRPQHF. Together with reference TRBV19 and TRBJ1-5, the CDR3 gives the full variable domain: DGGITQSPKYLFRKEGQNVTLSCEQNLNHDAMYWYRQDPGQGLRLIYYSQIVNDFQKGDIAEGYSVSREKKESFPLTVTSAQKNPTAFYLCASSIGAGGRPQHFGDGTRLSIL.

The sample holds many counts of this clonotype. The chain recombines TRBV5-6 with TRBJ2-1, with TRBD1 matching over 11 bases. J lost 9 bases, V lost 6 bases, and 8 bases had no gene match. The CDR3 is 14 residues long. Germline loops: CDR1 SGHDT, CDR2 YYEEEE. CDR3: CASTSRDRGIEQFF. The CDR3 DNA sequence: TGTGCCAGCACCAGCCGGGACAGGGGGATTGAGCAGTTCTTC. The full variable domain, rest sourced from reference TRBV5-6 and TRBJ2-1, is DAGVTQSPTHLIKTRGQQVTLRCSPKSGHDTVSWYQQALGQGPQFIFQYYEEEERQRGNFPDRFSGHQFPNYSSELNVNALLLGDSALYLCASTSRDRGIEQFFGPGTRLTVL.

This clonotype showed up many times. V gene TRBV2 combines with J gene TRBJ2-7, with unresolved D. Deletions cut 2 bases from V and 2 bases from J, with 4 bases between. CDR1 is SNHLY and CDR2 is FYNNEI in the germline V gene. CDR3 size: 12 residues. Written as DNA, the CDR3 is TGTGCCAGCAGTGAACCAGCCTACGAGCAGTACTTC. Its translation: CASSEPAYEQYF.

This clonotype showed up just a few times. The V gene is TRBV7-2, the J gene TRBJ2-6; 10 bases agree with TRBD2. After removal of 5 bases from V and 2 bases from J, the junction contained 9 bases not matched to a gene. This CDR3 is 18 amino acids long. Looked up from germline, CDR1 is SGHTA and CDR2 is FQGNSA. CDR3 DNA sequence: TGTGCCAGCAGCACCGGGCTAGCGGGAGAAACTGGGGCCAACGTCCTGACTTTC. Protein sequence: CASSTGLAGETGANVLTF.

The rearrangement uses TRBV20-1 and TRBJ2-5; the D gene is possibly TRBD1 (6 bases). Per germline, CDR1 DFQATT and CDR2 SNEGSKA (reference sequence). V was pared by 6 bases and J by 1 base, with 18 bases between. The CDR3 spans 15 residues. The CDR3 DNA reads TGCAGTGCCTCCCCGACAGGAAGTGTCCAAGAGACCCAGTACTTC. It encodes CSASPTGSVQETQYF.

This clonotype was found many times. The gene calls are TRBV7-8 and TRBJ2-5; 10 bases are shared with TRBD2. The V gene's germline CDR1 is SGHVS and CDR2 FQNEAQ. The V gene end was trimmed by 2 bases and the J gene end by 2 bases; junction bases not matched to a gene: 5. The CDR3 loop spans 16 amino acids. CDR3 sequence reads: CASSLTLAGPQETQYF. The CDR3 nucleotides read TGTGCCAGCAGCTTAACACTAGCGGGGCCTCAAGAGACCCAGTACTTC.

Comment on this clonotype: Given a much more abundant clone one base away, this may be a read error. Without the conserved terminal phenylalanine or tryptophan, this CDR3 likely stems from a read error. The V and J genes are TRBV7-2 and TRBJ1-2, with 7 bases lining up with TRBD1. V gave up 6 bases and J gave up 5 bases; unmatched junction bases: 12. The V gene's germline CDR1 is SGHTA and CDR2 FQGNSA. This CDR3 contains 15 residues. The CDR3 DNA reads TGTGCCAGCAGGGCCGGGACAGCCAATTATTATGGCTACACCCTC. Its translation: CASRAGTANYYGYTL.

This clonotype was seen a few times. The chain uses TRBV2 and TRBJ2-5; 7 nucleotides line up with TRBD2. Germline CDR1 reads SNHLY; CDR2 reads FYNNEI. J was trimmed by 4 bases and V by 7 bases; bases with no gene match: 6. The CDR3 has 13 amino acids. CDR3 protein: CASTVVAGETQYF. CDR3 nucleotide sequence: TGTGCCAGCACTGTGGTAGCGGGAGAGACCCAGTACTTC.

V gene TRBV6-5 combines with J gene TRBJ1-2; possibly TRBD1 for D (6 bases). CDR1 and CDR2 (germline): MNHEY, SVGAGI. The CDR3 totals 14 residues. V lost 5 bases to trimming and J lost 0 bases, with 10 bases between them. CDR3 in DNA: TGTGCCAGCAGTGACGGACAGACTAACTATGGCTACACCTTC. It codes for CASSDGQTNYGYTF.

This clonotype showed up many times. The CDR3 region is CSARDETQYF. CDR3 nucleotides: TGCAGTGCTAGAGACGAGACCCAGTACTTC. The chain recombines TRBV20-1 with TRBJ2-5; D is unresolved. V lost 0 bases, J lost 5 bases, and 1 base lay in between. This CDR3 is 10 amino acids long. Germline lookup yields CDR1 DFQATT and CDR2 SNEGSKA (reference sequence).